The 2 T cell receptor beta chains listed next were all sequenced from one sample in a study of blood T cell repertoires in COVID-19. Here immunoSEQ multiplex PCR was the method, and the copy in TCRdb shows in-frame clones only, minus some. There are about 180,000 clones in the sample; about four fifths occur only once, and about 7% lies in the top ten. Sequenced sample: peripheral blood. The receptors were sampled from a man between 65 and 80 years old with active or convalescent COVID-19.

This rearrangement joins TRBV5-1 to TRBJ2-1; 7 bases match TRBD2. The CDR3 is made up of 16 amino acids. J was trimmed by 1 base and V by 4 bases; bases with no gene match: 8. Germline V CDR1 and CDR2: SGHRS, YFSETQ. The CDR3 sequence: CASSDKSGGSYNEQFF. The CDR3 nucleotides are TGCGCCAGCAGCGACAAGTCCGGGGGGTCCTACAATGAGCAGTTCTTC. The entire variable domain, with the rest obtained from reference TRBV5-1 and TRBJ2-1, is as follows: KAGVTQTPRYLIKTRGQQVTLSCSPISGHRSVSWYQQTPGQGLQFLFEYFSETQRNKGNFPGRFSGRQFSNSRSEMNVSTLELGDSALYLCASSDKSGGSYNEQFFGPGTRLTVL.

The J gene is TRBJ1-2, the V gene TRBV5-8; D is perhaps TRBD1 (6 bases). The germline V and J ends were trimmed by 2 bases and 8 bases, with 10 bases remaining between them. CDR3 size: 12 residues. Germline V CDR1 and CDR2: SGHTS, YDEGEE. The CDR3 region is CASSFRQEGYTF. As DNA, the CDR3 is TGTGCCAGCAGCTTTCGACAGGAGGGCTACACCTTC.